These 25 T cell receptor beta chains were sequenced from one sample in a study of T cell repertoires in cytomegalovirus infection. No antigen has been identified for these receptors. One entry per CDR3 protein, called by TCRdb with MiXCR from the reads. The sample holds 650,000 to 900,000 distinct CDR3 sequences, less than 35% seen once. Material: cultured CD8+ T cells from PBMCs, obtained from culture after CMV antigen stimulation. Receptors originate from a human donor in good health (CMV status not recorded). Some clones in this sample may be carry-over from other donors' samples.

The chain joins TRBV6-5 to TRBJ1-3, with D hard to call. The CDR3 loop spans 16 amino acids. Trimming pared 4 bases from V and 0 bases from J, leaving 13 bases between. The germline V gene has CDR1 MNHEY and CDR2 SVGAGI. This CDR3 is CASSLEEPYSGNTIYF. The CDR3, as DNA: TGTGCCAGCAGTTTAGAAGAGCCTTACTCTGGAAACACCATATATTTT.

This clonotype was found many times. The chain employs TRBV10-3 and TRBJ1-2; D is uncertain. Germline V gene lookup returns CDR1 ENHRY and CDR2 SYGVKD. This CDR3 has 14 amino acids. Trimming shortened V by 7 bases and J by 8 bases, and 20 bases separated the two germline ends. For the CDR3, the DNA is TGTGCCATCACCTCTACCGGGTTAGTAGACGGCTACACCTTC. Translation: CAITSTGLVDGYTF.

The chain employs TRBV12-3 or TRBV12-4 and TRBJ1-1; TRBD1 matches at 7 bases. With 5 bases clipped from V and 6 bases from J, the junction kept 6 bases outside the gene matches. The CDR3 has 13 amino acids. The CDR3 spells CASSATGEPEAFF. For the CDR3, the DNA is TGTGCCAGCAGTGCCACAGGGGAACCTGAAGCTTTCTTT.

J is TRBJ2-1 and V is TRBV7-8; TRBD2 aligns across 11 bases. From germline, CDR1 is SGHVS and CDR2 FQNEAQ. The CDR3 is made up of 16 amino acids. The junction had 6 bases not matched to a gene; V was cut back by 1 base and J by 7 bases. CDR3 bases: TGTGCCAGCAGCTTAGTAGCGGGGGGGCGGAAGAATGAGCAGTTCTTC. Its protein is CASSLVAGGRKNEQFF.

The CDR3 DNA reads TGCAGTGCTAGAGATCACATCGCGGGGGGGAGCACAGATACGCAGTATTTT. Translating it yields CSARDHIAGGSTDTQYF. The chain joins TRBV20-1 to TRBJ2-3, with 9 bases aligning to TRBD2. Looked up from germline, CDR1 is DFQATT and CDR2 is SNEGSKA (reference sequence). Trimming took 0 bases from V and 0 from J; bases not matched to a gene: 7. This CDR3 contains 17 residues.

This sequence joins TRBV7-2 and TRBJ2-5, with 7 bases that match TRBD2. The CDR3 extends over 15 amino acids. CDR1 is SGHTA, CDR2 FQGNSA, per germline. V dropped 2 bases and J dropped 0; count of bases not matched to a gene: 3. The CDR3 bases are TGTGCCAGCAGCTTAAACGGGGGGTACCAAGAGACCCAGTACTTC. It is translated as CASSLNGGYQETQYF.

This clonotype was counted at least ten times. The rearrangement uses TRBV7-6 and TRBJ2-2; 12 nucleotides align to TRBD2. This CDR3 is 16 amino acids long. CDR1 is SGHVS, CDR2 FNYEAQ, per germline. J was trimmed by 6 bases and V by 4 bases; bases with no gene match: 6. The CDR3 loop is CASSSWTSGDSGELFF. CDR3 bases: TGTGCCAGCAGCTCATGGACTAGCGGGGACTCCGGGGAGCTGTTTTTT.

This clonotype was recorded many times. The rearrangement joins TRBV7-8 to TRBJ1-2; 7 nucleotides agree with TRBD1. The CDR3 has 16 amino acids. Trimming cost V 0 bases and J 0 bases; bases outside gene matches: 4. CDR1 is SGHVS, CDR2 FQNEAQ, per germline. The DNA for the CDR3 is TGTGCCAGCAGCTTAGCGAGGGACAGCCCTAACTATGGCTACACCTTC. Amino acid sequence: CASSLARDSPNYGYTF.

The chain recombines TRBV4-2 with TRBJ2-7; 8 nucleotides align to TRBD1. CDR3 length: 17 amino acids. Germline V gives CDR1 LGHNA, CDR2 YNFKEQ. After removal of 3 bases from V and 1 base from J, the junction contained 11 bases not matched to a gene. CDR3 nucleotide sequence: TGTGCCAGCAGCCAGGCTGGCAGGGGGCTCTTGTCCTACGAGCAGTACTTC. This translates into CASSQAGRGLLSYEQYF.

This clonotype was found a few times. Sequence at one end of the junction differs from germline and may be a read error. The J gene is TRBJ2-5, the V gene TRBV4-1; D is possibly TRBD1 (5 bases). This CDR3 is 15 amino acids long. Germline loops: CDR1 MGHRA, CDR2 YSYEKL. CDR3 in DNA: TGTGCCAGCAGCCAAGGGGCCTGGGCCTTAGGGACCCAGTACTTC. Encoded protein: CASSQGAWALGTQYF.

The chain has TRBV7-6 and TRBJ2-2; 11 nucleotides line up with TRBD1. Germline CDR1 SGHVS, CDR2 FNYEAQ. The CDR3 length is 14 residues. After removal of 7 bases from V and 6 bases from J, the junction contained 4 bases not matched to a gene. The CDR3 protein is CASTDRGPSGELFF. Here the CDR3 DNA reads TGTGCCAGCACGGACAGGGGGCCGTCCGGGGAGCTGTTTTTT.

The rearrangement joins TRBV20-1 to TRBJ1-5; the D gene is possibly TRBD1 (5 bases). The CDR3 is 15 amino acids. The ends were cut back, 1 base at V and 0 bases at J, with 10 bases in the middle. The germline V gene has CDR1 DFQATT and CDR2 SNEGSKA (reference sequence). CDR3 coding DNA: TGCAGTGCTAGAGCCGAGACAGATAGCAATCAGCCCCAGCATTTT. Protein: CSARAETDSNQPQHF.

The chain recombines TRBV7-9 with TRBJ1-3; 11 nucleotides match TRBD1. J lost 3 bases, V lost 5 bases, and 6 bases had no gene match. CDR1 is SEHNR, CDR2 FQNEAQ, per germline (reference sequence). This CDR3 contains 16 residues. The CDR3 coding sequence is TGTGCCAGCAGCCCGGACAGGGGGCGCGATGGAAACACCATATATTTT. This gives the protein CASSPDRGRDGNTIYF.

The genes are TRBV6-2 or TRBV6-3 and TRBJ2-1; possibly TRBD2 for D (6 bases). This CDR3 is built from 17 residues. Per germline, CDR1 MNHEY and CDR2 SVGEGT. The V end lost 6 bases, the J end lost 4 bases, and 22 bases lay between the germline ends. This CDR3 is CASSPGGSRPPYNEQFF. For the CDR3, the DNA is TGTGCCAGCAGCCCTGGGGGGAGCCGGCCTCCATACAATGAGCAGTTCTTC.

The chain couples TRBV4-1 to TRBJ2-1, with D perhaps matching TRBD1 (5 bases). Between the trimmed V and J ends, which lost 2 bases and 10 bases, there was a span of 18 bases. The CDR3 contains 15 residues. CDR1 MGHRA and CDR2 YSYEKL come from the germline V gene. The CDR3 DNA sequence: TGCGCCAGCAGCCAATCCTGGTCCTCAGGGTTAGAGCAGTTCTTC. Encoded protein: CASSQSWSSGLEQFF.

The J gene is TRBJ2-7, the V gene TRBV27; 7 bases are a match to TRBD2. The J segment lost 0 bases and the V segment lost 11 bases, leaving 10 bases of the junction unmatched. Germline assignment: CDR1 MNHEY and CDR2 SMNVEV (reference sequence). The CDR3 runs to 14 residues. The CDR3 nucleotides are TGTGCCTCGGGAGGCATGCTTAGCTCCTACGAGCAGTACTTC. Translating gives CASGGMLSSYEQYF.

The chain uses TRBV15 and TRBJ1-5, with D possibly being TRBD1 (5 bases). CDR3 length equals 14 residues. Germline V gene data show CDR1 as LNHNV and CDR2 as YYDKDF (reference sequence). V shed 4 bases and J shed 5 bases, with 12 bases lying between them. DNA of the CDR3: TGTGCCACCAGCACAAACAGGATTTATCAGCCCCAGCATTTT. It codes for CATSTNRIYQPQHF.

Here the CDR3 DNA reads TGTGCCAGCAGCCAAGGAACAACAGCCTACGAGCAGTACTTC. Translation gives CASSQGTTAYEQYF. The chain recombines TRBV4-2 with TRBJ2-7; D call uncertain. The CDR3 contains 14 residues. The germline gives CDR1 LGHNA, CDR2 YNFKEQ. The V end lost 1 base, the J end lost 2 bases, and 9 bases lay between the germline ends.

V and J are TRBV20-1 and TRBJ2-5, with 7 positions matching TRBD1. The CDR3 contains 16 residues. CDR1 is DFQATT, CDR2 SNEGSKA, per germline (reference sequence). V lost 5 bases and J lost 5; bases outside the gene matches: 17. CDR3 nucleotide sequence: TGCAGTGCTGAGAGGCCGGTAAACACAGGGGACGAGACCCAGTACTTC. Translation gives CSAERPVNTGDETQYF.

V and J are TRBV7-9 and TRBJ2-7, with 7 bases identical to TRBD1. The CDR3 consists of 17 residues. Per germline, CDR1 SEHNR and CDR2 FQNEAQ (reference sequence). The junction had 14 bases not matched to a gene; V was cut back by 4 bases and J by 2 bases. CDR3 coding DNA: TGTGCCAGCAGCTCCCAAGGGGGCAGGACCAGTACCTACGAGCAGTACTTC. Its translation is CASSSQGGRTSTYEQYF.

This clonotype appeared many times. CDR3 sequence (DNA): TGTGCCAGCAGCGCCATCGTGGGACCCGGGGAGCTGTTTTTT. It translates to CASSAIVGPGELFF. The V and J genes are TRBV7-8 and TRBJ2-2, with D perhaps given as TRBD1 or TRBD2 (5 bases each). The CDR3 loop spans 14 amino acids. Germline lookup yields CDR1 SGHVS and CDR2 FQNEAQ. The V end was cut by 5 bases, the J end by 6 bases, with 13 bases between.

This clonotype was observed at least ten times. The chain links TRBV6-1 to TRBJ1-5; D unresolved. The CDR3 extends over 15 amino acids. V lost 3 bases and J 3 bases, leaving 12 bases between the germline ends. CDR1 is MNHNS, CDR2 SASEGT, per germline. CDR3: CASSESRRANQPQHF. In nucleotides, the CDR3 is TGTGCCAGCAGTGAGAGTAGAAGGGCCAATCAGCCCCAGCATTTT.

In this sample, this clonotype turned up a few times. The chain employs TRBV12-5 and TRBJ2-3; a possible D gene is TRBD1 (5 bases). Trimming took 3 bases from V and 0 from J, leaving 16 bases between them. This CDR3 is 17 amino acids long. CDR1 is LGHNT, CDR2 FRNRAP, per germline. CDR3 sequence reads: CASGFAPREYSTDTQYF. CDR3 coding DNA: TGTGCTAGTGGTTTCGCCCCCAGGGAATATAGCACAGATACGCAGTATTTT.

The chain couples TRBV20-1 to TRBJ2-1; 7 bases map to TRBD1. The CDR3 is made up of 17 amino acids. Germline trimming cut 0 bases from V and 2 bases from J; bases unmatched to any gene: 10. CDR1 and CDR2 (germline): DFQATT, SNEGSKA (reference sequence). CDR3 region: CSARDLEAGTAYNEQFF. The DNA for the CDR3 is TGCAGTGCTAGAGACTTAGAAGCCGGGACAGCCTACAATGAGCAGTTCTTC.

This clonotype was detected only a few times. Written as DNA, the CDR3 is TGTGCCAGCAGTTTACCAGGGGGGTATACGCAGTATTTT. Translated, it gives CASSLPGGYTQYF. J is TRBJ2-3 and V is TRBV27; tentatively, D is TRBD1 (7 bases). Trimming shortened V by 2 bases and J by 7 bases, and 10 bases separated the two germline ends. CDR1 is MNHEY, CDR2 SMNVEV, per germline (reference sequence). This CDR3 comprises 13 residues.